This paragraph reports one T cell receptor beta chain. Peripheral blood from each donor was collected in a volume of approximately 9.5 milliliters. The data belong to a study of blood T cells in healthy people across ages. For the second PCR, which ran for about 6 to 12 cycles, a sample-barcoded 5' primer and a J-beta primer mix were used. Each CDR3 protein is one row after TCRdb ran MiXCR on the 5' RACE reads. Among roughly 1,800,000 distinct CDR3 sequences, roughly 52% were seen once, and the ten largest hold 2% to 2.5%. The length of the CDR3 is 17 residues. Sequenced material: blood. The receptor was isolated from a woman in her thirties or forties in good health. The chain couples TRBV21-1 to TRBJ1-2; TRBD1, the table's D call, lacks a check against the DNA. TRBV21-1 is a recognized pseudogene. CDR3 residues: CASSKESRTGFFCGYTF. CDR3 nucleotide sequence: TGTGCCAGCAGCAAAGAGTCCCGGACAGGGTTCTTTTGTGGCTACACCTTC.